The 25 T cell receptor beta chains listed next were all sequenced from one sample in a study of T-cell reconstitution after alpha-beta-depleted transplantation in children. TCRbeta library preparation incorporated unique molecular identifiers. MiXCR, applied by TCRdb to the PCR reads, yields one record per CDR3 protein. The sample includes hundreds of thousands of distinct CDR3 sequences, around 12% of them seen just once. The specimen comprised PBMCs from the stem cell graft donor, sampled from the stem cell graft. All receptors come from a human donor who donated a stem cell graft to a child with combined immunodeficiency.

This clonotype was detected ten times or more. CDR3 sequence reads: CASSQFDGTDTQYF. The CDR3 DNA sequence: TGCGCCAGCAGCCAATTTGACGGCACAGATACGCAGTATTTT. V gene TRBV4-3 combines with J gene TRBJ2-3; D not certain. V was shortened by 2 bases and J by 1 base, with 7 bases between the two germline ends. The V gene's germline CDR1 is LGHNA and CDR2 YSLEER. This CDR3 comprises 14 residues.

This clonotype was seen a handful of times. The chain employs TRBV24-1 and TRBJ2-5, with D unresolved. This CDR3 spans 14 amino acids. The V and J ends lost 2 bases and 5 bases respectively, with 11 bases between them. Germline CDR1 is KGHDR and CDR2 is SFDVKD. The CDR3 protein is CATSDSGIGETQYF. The CDR3 DNA reads as TGTGCCACCAGTGATTCCGGCATCGGGGAGACCCAGTACTTC.

The sample holds a few counts of this clonotype. The chain recombines TRBV6-2 or TRBV6-3 with TRBJ2-7, with D possibly TRBD2 on 5 matching bases. Germline V gene lookup returns CDR1 MNHEY and CDR2 SVGEGT. The CDR3 spans 13 residues. Trimming took off 2 bases at V and 2 bases at J, with 7 bases between the two ends. The CDR3 region has the DNA TGTGCCAGCAGTTACATGGGAGCCTACGAGCAGTACTTC. This sequence encodes CASSYMGAYEQYF.

This clonotype has more than one count but fewer than ten. The V gene is TRBV7-9, the J gene TRBJ2-2; D possibly corresponds to TRBD1 (5 bases). Trimming took 1 base from V and 1 from J, leaving 7 bases between them. Germline lookup yields CDR1 SEHNR and CDR2 FQNEAQ (reference sequence). The CDR3 is 15 residues long. CDR3 sequence reads: CASSLEQENTGELFF. In nucleotides, the CDR3 is TGTGCCAGCAGCTTAGAACAGGAGAACACCGGGGAGCTGTTTTTT. Together with reference TRBV7-9 and TRBJ2-2, the CDR3 gives the full variable domain: DTGVSQNPRHKITKRGQNVTFRCDPISEHNRLYWYRQTLGQGPEFLTYFQNEAQLEKSRLLSDRFSAERPKGSFSTLEIQRTEQGDSAMYLCASSLEQENTGELFFGEGSRLTVL.

This clonotype was recorded many times. The CDR3 region has the DNA TGTGCCAGCAGTTTAGAAGGGTTCAATGAGCAGTTCTTC. This gives the protein CASSLEGFNEQFF. This chain joins TRBV12-3 or TRBV12-4 and TRBJ2-1, with no clear D. This CDR3 contains 13 residues. V was cut by 1 base and J by 6 bases, with 7 bases left in between.

J is TRBJ2-3 and V is TRBV7-2, with 9 nucleotides matching TRBD2. Germline V gene sequence: CDR1 SGHTA, CDR2 FQGNSA. The CDR3 consists of 16 residues. The V and J ends lost 3 bases and 14 bases, in that order; junction bases with no gene match: 18. The CDR3 is CASSFRGRTSDPAAYF. CDR3 sequence (DNA): TGTGCCAGCAGCTTTAGGGGCAGGACTAGCGACCCCGCCGCGTATTTT. Drawing the rest from reference TRBV7-2 and TRBJ2-3, the complete variable domain is GAGVSQSPSNKVTEKGKDVELRCDPISGHTALYWYRQSLGQGLEFLIYFQGNSAPDKSGLPSDRFSAERTGGSVSTLTIQRTQQEDSAVYLCASSFRGRTSDPAAYFGPGTRLTVL.

The V and J genes are TRBV10-3 and TRBJ1-3, with unresolved D. This CDR3 has 13 residues. Germline CDR1 and CDR2: ENHRY and SYGVKD. V lost 9 bases and J lost 1, with 10 bases in between. In nucleotides, the CDR3 is TGTGCCATAAAGGGATCTTCTGGAAACACCATATATTTT. Its translation: CAIKGSSGNTIYF.

This clonotype was seen only a few times. The rearrangement joins TRBV7-2 to TRBJ1-5; D gene uncertain. Germline V gene data show CDR1 as SGHTA and CDR2 as FQGNSA. The CDR3 has 13 residues. V lost 3 bases to trimming and J lost 6 bases, with 9 bases between them. CDR3 sequence: CASSFEAGQPQHF. CDR3 in DNA: TGTGCCAGCAGCTTTGAGGCGGGTCAGCCCCAGCATTTT.

This clonotype was found a few times. The chain is built from TRBV5-1 and TRBJ2-7, with D unclear. V was pared by 2 bases and J by 1 base, with 7 bases between. The V gene's germline CDR1 is SGHRS and CDR2 YFSETQ. CDR3 length equals 13 residues. This CDR3 reads CASSFQTSYEQYF. DNA of the CDR3: TGCGCCAGCAGCTTCCAGACTTCCTACGAGCAGTACTTC.

This clonotype was counted only a few times. The V gene is TRBV7-8, the J gene TRBJ2-3; the D call may be TRBD1 or TRBD2 (5 bases each). Trimming cost V 3 bases and J 0 bases, with 28 bases left between them. The germline CDR1 and CDR2 sequences are SGHVS and FQNEAQ. This CDR3 region has 21 residues. This chain's CDR3 is CASSLGYPGPSSFLSTDTQYF. The CDR3 region has the DNA TGTGCCAGCAGCTTGGGTTACCCGGGACCGTCGAGCTTCTTGAGCACAGATACGCAGTATTTT.

This clonotype was counted at least ten times. CDR3 DNA: TGTGCCAGCAGCTTGCTCTCACAGGGGACCACCGGGGAGCTGTTTTTT. This codes for CASSLLSQGTTGELFF. J is TRBJ2-2 and V is TRBV6-5; 7 positions agree with TRBD1. Trimming removed 6 bases from V and 4 bases from J; junction bases left unmatched: 11. Germline V CDR1 and CDR2: MNHEY, SVGAGI. The CDR3 sequence is 16 residues long.

In this sample, this clonotype turned up a few times. This chain uses TRBV18 with TRBJ1-5, with a weak D call TRBD1 (6 bases). This CDR3 comprises 15 residues. V lost 3 bases to trimming and J lost 7 bases, with 16 bases between them. The germline V gene encodes CDR1 KGHSH and CDR2 LQKENI. CDR3 sequence (DNA): TGTGCCAGCTCACCGAATATGGGGGGCGGACAGCCCCAGCATTTT. Translation: CASSPNMGGGQPQHF.

This clonotype was counted at least ten times. The rearrangement links TRBV7-2 to TRBJ1-1, with TRBD1 identical over 9 bases. Germline trimming cut 1 base from V and 8 bases from J; bases unmatched to any gene: 8. Germline V gives CDR1 SGHTA, CDR2 FQGNSA. The CDR3 is 15 amino acids. CDR3 DNA sequence: TGTGCCAGCAGCTTAGTGGTGGGACAGGGACGCGAAGCTTTCTTT. It specifies CASSLVVGQGREAFF.

This chain joins TRBV21-1 and TRBJ1-6; the table's D gene call, TRBD1, was not cross checked with the DNA. TRBV21-1 is reported as a pseudogene. The CDR3 consists of 17 residues. In DNA form, the CDR3 reads TGTGCCAGCAGCCGCCCCCGGGACAGGGTCTTAAATTCACCCCTCCACTTT. Residues: CASSRPRDRVLNSPLHF.

This chain joins TRBV4-3 and TRBJ2-7; weak D call: TRBD1 (6 bases). There are 15 residues in the CDR3. Trimming cost V 1 base and J 7 bases, with 17 bases left between them. Germline lookup yields CDR1 LGHNA and CDR2 YSLEER. CDR3 amino acids: CASSQVRGQTEEQYF. In nucleotides, the CDR3 is TGCGCCAGCAGCCAAGTTCGAGGACAGACCGAGGAGCAGTACTTC.

The chain recombines TRBV4-2 with TRBJ2-2; no clear D. The CDR3 contains 15 residues. The V gene lost 0 bases and the J gene lost 1 base, with 6 bases spanning the gap. Germline CDR1 reads LGHNA; CDR2 reads YNFKEQ. CDR3 sequence: CASSQEWQNTGELFF. CDR3 in DNA: TGTGCCAGCAGCCAAGAGTGGCAGAACACCGGGGAGCTGTTTTTT.

The chain recombines TRBV3-1 with TRBJ2-1; 14 bases fit TRBD2. The length of the CDR3 is 19 residues. Germline assignment: CDR1 LGHDT and CDR2 YNNKEL (reference sequence). The trim removed 0 bases at V and 4 bases at J, leaving 8 bases unmatched. The CDR3 protein is CASSQDLGLAGVSYNEQFF. CDR3 bases: TGTGCCAGCAGCCAAGATTTGGGACTAGCGGGAGTATCGTACAATGAGCAGTTCTTC.

This clonotype was recorded at least ten times. The CDR3 spells CASSPSTSGSFVQYF. In DNA, the CDR3 is TGTGCCAGCAGCCCTTCGACTAGCGGGTCATTCGTTCAGTACTTC. The V and J genes are TRBV12-3 or TRBV12-4 and TRBJ2-7; 10 nucleotides line up with TRBD2. J gave up 10 bases and V 6 bases, and 15 bases lay outside the gene matches. The CDR3 runs to 15 residues.

The chain links TRBV14 to TRBJ2-1; 8 positions match TRBD1. Trimming at V came to 2 bases and at J to 9 bases, leaving 15 bases not matched to a gene. The CDR3 runs to 17 residues. The germline V gene has CDR1 SGHDN and CDR2 FVKESK. In DNA, the CDR3 is TGTGCCAGCAGCCAAAGCCCGGACAGGGCGTACAGTTTTGAGCAGTTCTTC. It is translated as CASSQSPDRAYSFEQFF.

Turning to this clonotype: A read error is likely, as this CDR3 ends without the conserved phenylalanine or tryptophan. The V gene is TRBV24-1, the J gene TRBJ2-7; 7 nucleotides align to TRBD1. The CDR3 extends over 17 amino acids. V dropped 3 bases and J dropped 2; count of bases not matched to a gene: 12. The V gene's germline CDR1 is KGHDR and CDR2 SFDVKD. CDR3 sequence: CATSDHSGTDFTYEQYY. The DNA for the CDR3 is TGTGCCACCAGTGATCACTCCGGGACAGATTTCACCTACGAGCAGTACTAC.

This clonotype was seen repeatedly, ten times or more. CDR3 in DNA: TGTGCCAGCAGCAAAACAGGTAGTTTCCCCAATGAGCAGTTCTTC. Translating gives CASSKTGSFPNEQFF. J is TRBJ2-1 and V is TRBV7-2; possibly TRBD1 for D (5 bases). Trimming cost V 5 bases and J 6 bases, with 17 bases left between them. This CDR3 comprises 15 residues. Germline V gene data show CDR1 as SGHTA and CDR2 as FQGNSA.

V and J are TRBV4-3 and TRBJ2-3; D may match TRBD1 or TRBD2 (5 bases each). V lost 0 bases, J lost 2 bases, and 18 bases lay in between. The CDR3 covers 18 residues. CDR1 and CDR2 from the germline V gene are LGHNA and YSLEER. The CDR3 nucleotides are TGCGCCAGCAGCCAAGAGGCTTCCCAGGGACCATTCACAGATACGCAGTATTTT. This gives the protein CASSQEASQGPFTDTQYF.

The chain combines TRBV3-1 with TRBJ2-2; D unclear. The CDR3 length is 14 residues. Germline V CDR1 and CDR2: LGHDT, YNNKEL (reference sequence). Trimming shortened V by 2 bases and J by 2 bases, and 6 bases separated the two germline ends. CDR3 nucleotides: TGTGCCAGCAGCCAACCCGGTAACACCGGGGAGCTGTTTTTT. Amino acid sequence: CASSQPGNTGELFF.

Only a few counts were recorded for this clonotype. The rearrangement uses TRBV3-1 and TRBJ2-7; 7 bases are shared with TRBD2. Unmatched junction bases numbered 14, after V lost 1 base and J lost 5 bases. CDR1 is LGHDT, CDR2 YNNKEL, per germline (reference sequence). The CDR3 consists of 17 residues. The CDR3 here is CASSQGLMAGAPHEQYF. CDR3 sequence (DNA): TGTGCCAGCAGCCAAGGTCTAATGGCGGGAGCCCCCCACGAGCAGTACTTC.

This clonotype occurred a few times. V gene TRBV6-5 combines with J gene TRBJ1-6; TRBD1 aligns across 9 bases. Per the germline V gene, CDR1 is MNHEY and CDR2 is SVGAGI. The CDR3 length is 15 residues. V shed 2 bases, J shed 10 bases, and the junction held 6 bases outside the gene matches. CDR3 bases: TGTGCCAGCAGTTACGGGACAGGGTTAAGCTCACCCCTCCACTTT. It codes for CASSYGTGLSSPLHF.